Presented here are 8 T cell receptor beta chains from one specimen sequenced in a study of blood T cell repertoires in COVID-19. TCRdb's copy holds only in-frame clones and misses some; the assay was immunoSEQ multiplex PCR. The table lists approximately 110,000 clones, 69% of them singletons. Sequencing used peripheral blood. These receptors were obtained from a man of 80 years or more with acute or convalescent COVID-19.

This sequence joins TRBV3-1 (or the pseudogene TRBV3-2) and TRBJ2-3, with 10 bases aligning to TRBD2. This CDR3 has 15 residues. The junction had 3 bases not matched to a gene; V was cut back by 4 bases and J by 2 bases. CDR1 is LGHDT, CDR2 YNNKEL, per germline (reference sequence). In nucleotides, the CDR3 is TGTGCCAGCAGCCGGGGACTAGCGAACACAGATACGCAGTATTTT. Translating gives CASSRGLANTDTQYF.

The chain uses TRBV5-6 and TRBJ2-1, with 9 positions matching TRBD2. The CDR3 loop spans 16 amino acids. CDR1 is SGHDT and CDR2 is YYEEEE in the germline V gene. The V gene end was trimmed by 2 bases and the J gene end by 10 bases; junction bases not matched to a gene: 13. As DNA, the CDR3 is TGTGCCAGCAGCTTCGATAGCGGGAGAAAGGGCGGGGAGCAGTTCTTC. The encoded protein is CASSFDSGRKGGEQFF.

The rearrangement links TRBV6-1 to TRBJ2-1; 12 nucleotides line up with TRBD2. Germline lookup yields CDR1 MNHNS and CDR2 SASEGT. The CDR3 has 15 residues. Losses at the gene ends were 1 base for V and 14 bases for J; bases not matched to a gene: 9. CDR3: CASSEGLAGVGREFF. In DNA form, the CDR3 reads TGTGCCAGCAGTGAAGGACTAGCGGGAGTGGGTCGGGAGTTCTTC.

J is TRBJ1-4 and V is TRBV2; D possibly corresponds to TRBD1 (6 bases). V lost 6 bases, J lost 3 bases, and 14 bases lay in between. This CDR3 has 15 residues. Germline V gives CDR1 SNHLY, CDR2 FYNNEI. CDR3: CASRLVGASNEKLFF. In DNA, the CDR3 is TGTGCCAGCAGACTCGTGGGGGCGTCTAATGAAAAACTGTTTTTT.

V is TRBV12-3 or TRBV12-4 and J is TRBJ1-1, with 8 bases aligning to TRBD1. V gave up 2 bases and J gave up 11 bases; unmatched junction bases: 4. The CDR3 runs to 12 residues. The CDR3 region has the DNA TGTGCCAGCAGTTTAACAGGGGGAGTCGCTTTCTTT. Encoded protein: CASSLTGGVAFF.

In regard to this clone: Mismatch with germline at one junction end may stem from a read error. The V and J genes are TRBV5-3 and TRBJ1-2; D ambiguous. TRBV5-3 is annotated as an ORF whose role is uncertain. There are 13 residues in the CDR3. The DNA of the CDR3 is TGTGCCAGAAGCTTCGAGAACCACTATAGCTACACCTTC. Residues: CARSFENHYSYTF.

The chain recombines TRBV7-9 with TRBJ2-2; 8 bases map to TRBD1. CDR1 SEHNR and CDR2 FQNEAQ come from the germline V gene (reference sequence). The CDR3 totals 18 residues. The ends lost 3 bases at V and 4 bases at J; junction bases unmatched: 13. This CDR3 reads CASSFTSLIQGVTGELFF. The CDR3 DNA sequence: TGTGCCAGCAGCTTTACTTCACTTATACAGGGGGTCACCGGGGAGCTGTTTTTT.

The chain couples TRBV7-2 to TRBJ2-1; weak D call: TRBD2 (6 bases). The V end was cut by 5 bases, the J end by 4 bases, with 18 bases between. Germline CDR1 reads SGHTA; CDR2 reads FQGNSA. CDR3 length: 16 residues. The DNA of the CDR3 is TGTGCCAGCAGCGATAGCGGCGGGGCCAGGTACAATGAGCAGTTCTTC. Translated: CASSDSGGARYNEQFF.